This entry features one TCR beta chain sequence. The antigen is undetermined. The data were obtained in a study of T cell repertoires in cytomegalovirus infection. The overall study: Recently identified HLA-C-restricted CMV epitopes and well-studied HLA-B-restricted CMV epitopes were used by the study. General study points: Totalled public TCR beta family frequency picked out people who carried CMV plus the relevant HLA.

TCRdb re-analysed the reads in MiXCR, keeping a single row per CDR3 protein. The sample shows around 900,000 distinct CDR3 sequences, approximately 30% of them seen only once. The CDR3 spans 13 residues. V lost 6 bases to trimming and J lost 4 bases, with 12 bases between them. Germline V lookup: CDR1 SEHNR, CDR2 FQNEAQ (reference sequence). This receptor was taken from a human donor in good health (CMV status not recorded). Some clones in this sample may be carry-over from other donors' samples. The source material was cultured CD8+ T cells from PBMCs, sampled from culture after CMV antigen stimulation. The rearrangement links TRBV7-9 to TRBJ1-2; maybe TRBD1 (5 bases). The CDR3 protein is CASSVREGYGYTF. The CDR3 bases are TGTGCCAGCAGTGTCAGGGAAGGCTATGGCTACACCTTC.